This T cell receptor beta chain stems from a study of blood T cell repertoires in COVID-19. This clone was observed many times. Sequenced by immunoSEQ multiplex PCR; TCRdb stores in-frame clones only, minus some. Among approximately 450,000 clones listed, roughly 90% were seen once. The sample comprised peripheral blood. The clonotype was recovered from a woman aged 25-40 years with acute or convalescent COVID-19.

CDR3 nucleotide sequence: TGTGCCAGCAGCTTAGGAGCGACAAGGGGTTCCGAGCAGTACTTC. Protein: CASSLGATRGSEQYF. The chain couples TRBV11-2 to TRBJ2-7; TRBD1 might be the D (5 bases). Trimming shortened V by 1 base and J by 6 bases, and 16 bases separated the two germline ends. The CDR3 contains 15 residues. CDR1 is SGHAT, CDR2 FQNNGV, per germline. The full variable domain, completed using reference TRBV11-2 and TRBJ2-7, is EAGVAQSPRYKIIEKRQSVAFWCNPISGHATLYWYQQILGQGPKLLIQFQNNGVVDDSQLPKDRFSAERLKGVDSTLKIQPAKLEDSAVYLCASSLGATRGSEQYFGPGTRLTVT.